This T cell receptor (beta chain) was retrieved from a study of blood T cells in healthy people across ages. Sample-barcoded 5' priming and a J-beta primer mix drove a second PCR of roughly 6 to 12 cycles. TCRdb fed the 5' RACE reads into MiXCR, producing one record per CDR3 protein. Among more than 1.4 million distinct CDR3 sequences listed, 42% were seen once. General study findings and limits: In older individuals, TCR beta diversity per million T cells was lower, falling roughly linearly with age. Fewer expanded clones and more diversity marked long-lived versus aged donors.

Note on this clonotype: The antigen remains undetermined.

The V and J ends lost 4 bases and 0 bases, in that order; junction bases with no gene match: 7. CDR1 is MGHRA and CDR2 is YSYEKL in the germline V gene. This CDR3 spans 16 amino acids. The V and J genes are TRBV4-1 and TRBJ2-5; 8 bases line up with TRBD2. The source of this sequence is a woman between 18 and 30 years old in good health. The sequenced sample consisted of blood. This CDR3 is CASSPGSGGHQETQYF. DNA for the CDR3: TGCGCCAGCAGCCCGGGAAGCGGGGGCCACCAAGAGACCCAGTACTTC.